The rows below give T cell receptor beta chains drawn from one sample of a study of blood T cell repertoires in COVID-19. Measured with immunoSEQ multiplex PCR; TCRdb has only the in-frame clones, and not every one. The top ten hold 3.8% of the sample, which has 90,000 or so clones, roughly 85% seen once. The sample was peripheral blood. The receptor source for this set is a man aged 55 to 70 with acute or convalescent COVID-19. The CDR3 runs from the conserved cysteine through the conserved F or W. The order of the fields is CDR3 protein, CDR3 DNA, J gene, V gene, D gene, clone size, CDR3 length. D genes are given only for firm matches. Clone size appears in some rows only: once, few, many, or a class for an expanded clone.

CASSLGASGNTIYF | TGCGCCAGCAGCTTGGGAGCCTCTGGAAACACCATATATTTT | TRBJ1-3 | TRBV5-1 | - | - | 14
CASSLTFTGVDGYTF | TGCGCCAGCAGCTTGACTTTTACGGGTGTCGATGGCTACACCTTC | TRBJ1-2 | TRBV5-1 | - | - | 15
CASSVVGGLLGNTIYF | TGTGCCAGCAGCGTAGTTGGGGGCTTGCTTGGAAACACCATATATTTT | TRBJ1-3 | TRBV9 | - | - | 16
CASTRGQKNTEAFF | TGTGCCAGCACCAGAGGACAGAAGAACACTGAAGCTTTCTTT | TRBJ1-1 | TRBV6-5 | - | few | 14
CASSPTLRGNSPLHF | TGTGCCAGCAGCCCAACTTTACGGGGGAATTCACCCCTCCACTTT | TRBJ1-6 | TRBV14 | - | - | 15
CASSPGHNSYEQYF | TGTGCCAGCAGTCCCGGACATAACTCCTACGAGCAGTACTTC | TRBJ2-7 | TRBV27 | - | - | 14
CASSLAKGANTEAFF | TGTGCCAGCAGCTTGGCGAAGGGGGCGAACACTGAAGCTTTCTTT | TRBJ1-1 | TRBV5-4 | TRBD1 | - | 15
CASCGAGEKLFF | TGTGCCAGCTGCGGGGCTGGTGAAAAACTGTTTTTT | TRBJ1-4 | TRBV6-5 | - | - | 12
CASSFLLVSEQYF | TGCGCCAGCAGCTTTCTACTAGTATCCGAGCAGTACTTC | TRBJ2-7 | TRBV5-1 | - | - | 13
CASSLETYYSGNTIYF | TGTGCCAGCAGCTTAGAGACGTACTACTCTGGAAACACCATATATTTT | TRBJ1-3 | TRBV11-2 | - | - | 16
CASSPQDRGQETQYF | TGTGCCAGCTCACCCCAAGACAGGGGGCAGGAGACCCAGTACTTC | TRBJ2-5 | TRBV18 | TRBD1 | - | 15
CASSEVRDRLLGYTF | TGTGCCAGCAGTGAAGTCCGTGACCGACTTCTCGGCTACACCTTC | TRBJ1-2 | TRBV2 | - | - | 15
CASSLGLGRGANVLTF | TGTGCCAGCAGCTTAGGTTTGGGGAGAGGGGCCAACGTCCTGACTTTC | TRBJ2-6 | TRBV7-2 | - | - | 16
CASSTETDNTGELFF | TGCGCCAGCAGTACCGAGACAGACAACACCGGGGAGCTGTTTTTT | TRBJ2-2 | TRBV5-1 | - | - | 15
CASSQTYTEAFF | TGTGCCAGCAGCCAAACATACACTGAAGCTTTCTTT | TRBJ1-1 | TRBV7-9 | - | few | 12